The rows below give T cell receptor beta chains drawn from one sample of a study of tumor-infiltrating lymphocytes in primary liver carcinoma. TCRdb used MiXCR to reprocess the multiplex PCR reads, holding one entry per CDR3 protein. The profile shows 150,000 to 200,000 distinct CDR3 sequences, about 61% of them singletons. Sequenced: peripheral blood. The source is a woman aged 55-70 years with primary liver carcinoma and hepatitis B virus infection. The CDR3 runs from the conserved cysteine through the conserved F or W.

j_call | v_call | cdr3_aa
TRBJ2-6 | TRBV5-4 | CASSPGLSGANVLTF
TRBJ2-1 | TRBV6-1 | CASSERVGWDEQFF
TRBJ2-1 | TRBV6-5 | CASSRDRSYSEQFF
TRBJ2-3 | TRBV11-2 | CAGSLDLALGTHYF
TRBJ2-3 | TRBV5-4 | CASSLVGSGRSADTQYF
TRBJ2-3 | TRBV5-1 | CASCLTASDMQYF
TRBJ2-5 | TRBV4-1 | CASSHSDEETQYF
TRBJ2-1 | TRBV11-2 | CASGLLAEDYNEQFF
TRBJ1-1 | TRBV12-3/TRBV12-4 | CASAYRSTEAFF
TRBJ2-1 | TRBV6-6 | CASSPGLAGVPFPNEQFF
TRBJ1-3 | TRBV29-1 | CSVLDLSSGNTIYF
TRBJ2-2 | TRBV5-5 | CASSLGGGGGELFF
TRBJ1-4 | TRBV6-2/TRBV6-3 | CASSYSGDEKLFF
TRBJ2-7 | TRBV7-9 | CSSSQWASGNLYEQYF
TRBJ2-5 | TRBV11-2 | CASSPLPDRGRETQYF
TRBJ2-2 | TRBV11-3 | CASSSGPKGELFF
TRBJ1-2 | TRBV28 | CASSLFGTGGYTF
TRBJ2-1 | TRBV7-9 | CASSGWTSGMTYNEQFF
TRBJ2-5 | TRBV10-3 | CAISESQGARETQYF
TRBJ2-4 | TRBV28 | CASSLSLTDVAKNIQYF
TRBJ2-5 | TRBV5-1 | CASSLTGLGETQYF
TRBJ2-1 | TRBV11-2 | CASSLVSGRVNEQFF